Listed below are T cell receptor beta chains from one sample, sequenced in a study of T cells in Graves' hyperthyroidism and ophthalmopathy. TCRdb processed the multiplex PCR reads anew with MiXCR; each CDR3 protein has one entry. The repertoire holds about 580,000 distinct CDR3 sequences, with approximately 15% as singletons. Sequencing used blood. The receptors derive from a woman in her twenties or thirties with Graves' hyperthyroidism that later progressed to Graves' ophthalmopathy. Both conserved end residues are part of each CDR3.

J gene: TRBJ2-3; V gene: TRBV6-1; CDR3 protein: CASSRLAGASDTQYF
J gene: TRBJ1-4; V gene: TRBV19; CDR3 protein: CASSRGTAEKLFF
J gene: TRBJ1-1; V gene: TRBV11-2; CDR3 protein: CASSSWTGVVGTEAFF
J gene: TRBJ2-1; V gene: TRBV5-1; CDR3 protein: CASSLATGSYNEQFF
J gene: TRBJ1-4; V gene: TRBV6-1; CDR3 protein: CASRPNRVANEKLFF
J gene: TRBJ2-1; V gene: TRBV30; CDR3 protein: CAWSGLAGFNEQFF
J gene: TRBJ1-4; V gene: TRBV5-5; CDR3 protein: CASSQRGAPINEKLFF
J gene: TRBJ2-7; V gene: TRBV9; CDR3 protein: CASSVGLVGQGDYEQYF
J gene: TRBJ2-1; V gene: TRBV12-5; CDR3 protein: CASGSRTSGNIDEQFF
J gene: TRBJ2-7; V gene: TRBV7-2; CDR3 protein: CASSYVLGTSGLHEQYF
J gene: TRBJ2-5; V gene: TRBV18; CDR3 protein: CASSPTTRIALQETQYF
J gene: TRBJ2-1; V gene: TRBV13; CDR3 protein: CASSPSGTSGREQFF
J gene: TRBJ1-4; V gene: TRBV5-1; CDR3 protein: CASGQGANEKLFF
J gene: TRBJ2-7; V gene: TRBV27; CDR3 protein: CASSLRGAGEQYF
J gene: TRBJ2-1; V gene: TRBV12-3/TRBV12-4; CDR3 protein: CASRGGLAGGPSYNEQFF
J gene: TRBJ1-3; V gene: TRBV9; CDR3 protein: CASSGLGASSLNTIYF
J gene: TRBJ2-7; V gene: TRBV13; CDR3 protein: CASGQGAYEQYF
J gene: TRBJ1-6; V gene: TRBV20-1; CDR3 protein: CSAPTGYNSPLHF
J gene: TRBJ2-3; V gene: TRBV18; CDR3 protein: CASSPRLAGGGGPDTQYF
J gene: TRBJ2-6; V gene: TRBV30; CDR3 protein: CAWRPLKGGSGANVLTF
J gene: TRBJ1-1; V gene: TRBV6-1; CDR3 protein: CASSAGSVDTEAFF
J gene: TRBJ2-5; V gene: TRBV5-4; CDR3 protein: CASSLDTGTSGLETQYF
J gene: TRBJ1-1; V gene: TRBV5-8; CDR3 protein: CASSFGSGIEAFF
J gene: TRBJ1-3; V gene: TRBV28; CDR3 protein: CASSSPGSSGNTIYF
J gene: TRBJ2-1; V gene: TRBV28; CDR3 protein: CASKRGEVNEQFF
J gene: TRBJ2-5; V gene: TRBV7-2; CDR3 protein: CASSLRDKSETQYF
J gene: TRBJ2-2; V gene: TRBV18; CDR3 protein: CASSPGLAGARGELFF
J gene: TRBJ1-1; V gene: TRBV27; CDR3 protein: CASSFSVGDLNTEAFF
J gene: TRBJ2-1; V gene: TRBV6-2/TRBV6-3; CDR3 protein: CASDIEQFF
J gene: TRBJ2-2; V gene: TRBV28; CDR3 protein: CASSSYTSGRNGGPGELFF
J gene: TRBJ2-3; V gene: TRBV7-3; CDR3 protein: CASSPRPSGSPDTQYF
J gene: TRBJ1-5; V gene: TRBV20-1; CDR3 protein: CSAGGRGSNQPQHF
J gene: TRBJ1-4; V gene: TRBV28; CDR3 protein: CASSFGGTNEKLFF
J gene: TRBJ1-1; V gene: TRBV7-9; CDR3 protein: CASRTSTDYNTEAFF
J gene: TRBJ1-6; V gene: TRBV7-2; CDR3 protein: CASFPLWPGRGGSPLHF
J gene: TRBJ1-2; V gene: TRBV15; CDR3 protein: CATSRDGGRGYTF
J gene: TRBJ1-1; V gene: TRBV4-1; CDR3 protein: CASSQERQQNTEAFF
J gene: TRBJ2-7; V gene: TRBV12-3/TRBV12-4; CDR3 protein: CASSIRESYEQYF
J gene: TRBJ1-1; V gene: TRBV25-1; CDR3 protein: CASGHIQGGNTEAFF
J gene: TRBJ1-1; V gene: TRBV5-4; CDR3 protein: CASSAGAQYTEAFF
J gene: TRBJ1-2; V gene: TRBV2; CDR3 protein: CASTGAGGYTF
J gene: TRBJ2-1; V gene: TRBV7-3; CDR3 protein: CASSSLPGQGVNEQFF
J gene: TRBJ2-7; V gene: TRBV29-1; CDR3 protein: CSVEGGFGFYEQYF
J gene: TRBJ1-5; V gene: TRBV6-2/TRBV6-3; CDR3 protein: CASSSQPQGDQPQHF
J gene: TRBJ1-5; V gene: TRBV29-1; CDR3 protein: CSVGGTRNQPQHF
J gene: TRBJ1-1; V gene: TRBV20-1; CDR3 protein: CSARIMDTEAFF
J gene: TRBJ2-1; V gene: TRBV5-6; CDR3 protein: CASSLRGVNTNEQFF
J gene: TRBJ2-6; V gene: TRBV15; CDR3 protein: CATSRDVWGGGANVLTF
J gene: TRBJ1-4; V gene: TRBV9; CDR3 protein: CASGPSLGTGFNPLFF
J gene: TRBJ1-4; V gene: TRBV30; CDR3 protein: CAPQRTDPNEKLFF
J gene: TRBJ1-4; V gene: TRBV6-1; CDR3 protein: CASSEGTTTNEKLFF
J gene: TRBJ2-7; V gene: TRBV5-1; CDR3 protein: CASSLLGYYEQYF
J gene: TRBJ1-1; V gene: TRBV5-1; CDR3 protein: CASSMDPRNTEAFF
J gene: TRBJ2-3; V gene: TRBV11-1; CDR3 protein: CASSLYGSATDTQYF
J gene: TRBJ1-1; V gene: TRBV6-2/TRBV6-3; CDR3 protein: CASSLHRDRVAQRTEAFF